A single sample gave rise to the 11 T cell receptor beta chains below, sequenced in a study of T cell responses to AZD1222 COVID-19 vaccine. The repertoire was sequenced with immunoSEQ multiplex PCR; TCRdb's copy has only in-frame clones and lacks some. The table lists about 150,000 clones, approximately 92% of them singletons. This specimen was peripheral blood, taken 28 days after the second AZD1222 dose. These receptors all come from an adult who received the AZD1222 COVID-19 vaccine.

This rearrangement joins TRBV19 to TRBJ1-2; TRBD1 aligns across 7 bases. Germline-derived CDR1 and CDR2 are LNHDA and SQIVND (reference sequence). The CDR3 totals 15 residues. The J segment lost 5 bases and the V segment lost 3 bases, leaving 9 bases of the junction unmatched. The CDR3 reads CASSMRQGDGYGYTF. The CDR3 bases are TGTGCCAGTAGTATGCGTCAGGGGGACGGGTATGGCTACACCTTC.

V usage is TRBV27 and J usage is TRBJ2-7; 9 positions match TRBD2. The V gene end was trimmed by 5 bases and the J gene end by 4 bases; junction bases not matched to a gene: 6. Germline V gene lookup returns CDR1 MNHEY and CDR2 SMNVEV (reference sequence). This CDR3 is 14 amino acids long. CDR3 residues: CASSPLAGTYEQYF. DNA of the CDR3: TGTGCCAGCAGTCCTCTAGCGGGGACTTACGAGCAGTACTTC.

The V gene is TRBV19, the J gene TRBJ1-2; 9 positions agree with TRBD1. Looked up from germline, CDR1 is LNHDA and CDR2 is SQIVND (reference sequence). V lost 4 bases to trimming and J lost 4 bases; unmatched junction nucleotides: 7. There are 15 residues in the CDR3. The CDR3 reads CASSTPGQGFYGYTF. For the CDR3, the DNA is TGTGCCAGTAGTACTCCGGGACAGGGTTTCTATGGCTACACCTTC.

J is TRBJ2-1 and V is TRBV3-1 (or the pseudogene TRBV3-2); 9 nucleotides agree with TRBD2. Germline values: CDR1 LGHDT, CDR2 YNNKEL (reference sequence). The CDR3 spans 17 residues. V lost 3 bases and J lost 7; bases outside the gene matches: 13. The CDR3 bases are TGTGCCAGCAGCCAGCAACTTGCGGACGCGGGAGGGAATGAGCAGTTCTTC. Its protein is CASSQQLADAGGNEQFF.

About this clone itself: Other nucleotide sequences from this sample produce the same CDR3. The V gene is TRBV2, the J gene TRBJ1-5; 9 bases align to TRBD1. Germline trimming cut 4 bases from V and 2 bases from J; bases unmatched to any gene: 0. The CDR3 spans 14 residues. Germline CDR1 reads SNHLY; CDR2 reads FYNNEI. As DNA, the CDR3 is TGTGCCAGCAGTGGGACAGGGGGCAATCAGCCCCAGCATTTT. It encodes CASSGTGGNQPQHF.

The V call is TRBV5-1, the J call TRBJ1-1, with a weak D call TRBD1 (6 bases). CDR3 length: 16 residues. The V gene lost 0 bases and the J gene lost 0 bases, with 12 bases spanning the gap. The V gene's germline CDR1 is SGHRS and CDR2 YFSETQ. The CDR3 sequence: CASSLGGGDMNTEAFF. CDR3 DNA sequence: TGCGCCAGCAGCTTGGGAGGGGGAGATATGAACACTGAAGCTTTCTTT.

V and J are TRBV28 and TRBJ2-1; D is perhaps TRBD1 (7 bases). Deletions cut 2 bases from V and 4 bases from J, with 12 bases between. From germline, CDR1 is MDHEN and CDR2 SYDVKM. The CDR3 is 15 residues long. Here the CDR3 reads CASSLGGGQYNEQFF. CDR3 in DNA: TGTGCCAGCAGTTTAGGAGGGGGCCAGTACAATGAGCAGTTCTTC.

CDR3 residues: CASSGGSGSYQETQYF. The DNA for the CDR3 is TGTGCCAGCAGTGGGGGTAGCGGGAGTTACCAAGAGACCCAGTACTTC. The gene calls are TRBV25-1 and TRBJ2-5; 9 positions match TRBD2. The CDR3 runs to 16 residues. Per germline, CDR1 MGHDK and CDR2 SYGVNS. The V and J ends lost 4 bases and 0 bases, in that order; junction bases with no gene match: 6.

V and J are TRBV27 and TRBJ1-1; 9 bases agree with TRBD1. J gave up 4 bases and V 5 bases, and 5 bases lay outside the gene matches. CDR1 is MNHEY, CDR2 SMNVEV, per germline (reference sequence). There are 14 residues in the CDR3. The CDR3 is CASSPTGGLTEAFF. The CDR3 bases are TGTGCCAGCAGTCCGACAGGGGGTCTCACTGAAGCTTTCTTT.

The chain couples TRBV19 to TRBJ2-1; possible D gene TRBD2, 6 bases. Deletions cut 6 bases from V and 1 base from J, with 7 bases between. This CDR3 has 13 amino acids. Germline CDR1 and CDR2: LNHDA and SQIVND (reference sequence). CDR3 protein: CASSGSSYNEQFF. The CDR3 DNA reads as TGTGCCAGTAGCGGGAGTTCCTACAATGAGCAGTTCTTC. The full variable domain, with the rest looked up from reference TRBV19 and TRBJ2-1, is DGGITQSPKYLFRKEGQNVTLSCEQNLNHDAMYWYRQDPGQGLRLIYYSQIVNDFQKGDIAEGYSVSREKKESFPLTVTSAQKNPTAFYLCASSGSSYNEQFFGPGTRLTVL.

The V gene is TRBV5-1, the J gene TRBJ1-1; a possible D gene is TRBD1 (6 bases). Germline-derived CDR1 and CDR2 are SGHRS and YFSETQ. The CDR3 extends over 14 amino acids. Trimming left V 1 base short and J 3 bases short, with 10 bases between. Here the CDR3 reads CASSLKGGYTEAFF. In DNA form, the CDR3 reads TGCGCCAGCAGCTTGAAAGGGGGATACACTGAAGCTTTCTTT.